This T cell receptor (beta chain) was captured by sequencing in a study of T cells in Graves' hyperthyroidism and ophthalmopathy. Concerning this clonotype itself: Antigen: not known.

Findings and caveats of the study: The model identified upcoming ophthalmopathy a median approximately six months ahead of onset.

Patients with uncontrolled infections, other autoimmune diseases, pregnancy or lactation were excluded. The authors obtained PBMCs from around 10 ml of fresh peripheral blood. The investigators amplified TCR beta CDR3 regions from RNA transcripts. TCR CDR3 regions were first amplified by RT-PCR with HTBI primers. Each CDR3 protein is one row after TCRdb ran MiXCR on the multiplex PCR reads. The sample contains about 250,000 distinct CDR3 sequences, about 25% of which appear only once. Specimen: blood. The TCR was taken from a woman aged 40-49 years with Graves' ophthalmopathy.

The CDR3 bases are TGTGCCAGCAGCGGGGGAGGGACCGGCTACGAGCAGTACTTC. It codes for CASSGGGTGYEQYF. The chain links TRBV12-3 or TRBV12-4 to TRBJ2-7; 7 bases fit TRBD2. Trimming at V came to 6 bases and at J to 3 bases, leaving 8 bases not matched to a gene. CDR3 size: 14 residues.